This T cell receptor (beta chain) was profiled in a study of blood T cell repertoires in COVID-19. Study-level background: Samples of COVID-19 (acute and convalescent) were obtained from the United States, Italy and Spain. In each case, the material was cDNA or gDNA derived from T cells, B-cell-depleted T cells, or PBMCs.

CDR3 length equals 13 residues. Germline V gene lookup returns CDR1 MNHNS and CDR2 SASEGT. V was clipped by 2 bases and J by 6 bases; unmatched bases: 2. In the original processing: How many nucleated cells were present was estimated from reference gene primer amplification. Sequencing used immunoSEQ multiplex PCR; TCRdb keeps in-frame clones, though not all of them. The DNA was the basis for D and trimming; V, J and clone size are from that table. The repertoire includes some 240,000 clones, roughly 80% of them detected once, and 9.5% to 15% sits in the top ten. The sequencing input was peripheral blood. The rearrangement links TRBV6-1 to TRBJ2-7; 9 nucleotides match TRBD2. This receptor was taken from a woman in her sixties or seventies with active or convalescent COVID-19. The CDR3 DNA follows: TGTGCCAGCAGTGAAAGCGGGGGGCTCGAGCAGTACTTC. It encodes CASSESGGLEQYF.